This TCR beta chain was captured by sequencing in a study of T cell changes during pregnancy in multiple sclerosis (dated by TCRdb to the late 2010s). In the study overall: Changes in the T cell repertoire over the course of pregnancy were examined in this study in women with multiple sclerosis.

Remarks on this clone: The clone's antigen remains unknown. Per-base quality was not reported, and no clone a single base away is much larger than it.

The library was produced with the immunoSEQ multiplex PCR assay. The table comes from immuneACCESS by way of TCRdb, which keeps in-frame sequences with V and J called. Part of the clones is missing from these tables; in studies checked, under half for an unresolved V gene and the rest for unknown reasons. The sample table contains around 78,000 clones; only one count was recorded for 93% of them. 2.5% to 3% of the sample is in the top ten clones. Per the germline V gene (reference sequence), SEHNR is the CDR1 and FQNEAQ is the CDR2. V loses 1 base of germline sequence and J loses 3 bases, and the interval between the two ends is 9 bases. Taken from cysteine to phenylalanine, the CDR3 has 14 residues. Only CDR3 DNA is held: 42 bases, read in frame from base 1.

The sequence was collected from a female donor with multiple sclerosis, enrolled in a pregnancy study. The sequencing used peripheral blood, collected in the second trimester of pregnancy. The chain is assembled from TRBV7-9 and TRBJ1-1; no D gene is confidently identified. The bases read TGTGCCAGCAGCTTAGTGAGGGTCGACACTGAAGCTTTCTTT. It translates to CASSLVRVDTEAFF.